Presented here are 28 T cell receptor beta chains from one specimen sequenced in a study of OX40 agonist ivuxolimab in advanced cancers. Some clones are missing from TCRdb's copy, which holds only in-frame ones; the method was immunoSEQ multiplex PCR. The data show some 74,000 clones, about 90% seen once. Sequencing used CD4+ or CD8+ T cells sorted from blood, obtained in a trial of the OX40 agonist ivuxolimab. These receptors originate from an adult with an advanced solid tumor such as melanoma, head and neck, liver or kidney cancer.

DNA of the CDR3: TGTGCCAGTAGTATCGGGACAGGGACCGAGAACTATGGCTACACCTTC. Encoded protein: CASSIGTGTENYGYTF. The V and J genes are TRBV19 and TRBJ1-2; 9 bases are shared with TRBD1. Germline CDR1 and CDR2: LNHDA and SQIVND (reference sequence). V was pared by 3 bases and J by 2 bases, with 7 bases of the junction left unmatched. The CDR3 loop spans 16 amino acids.

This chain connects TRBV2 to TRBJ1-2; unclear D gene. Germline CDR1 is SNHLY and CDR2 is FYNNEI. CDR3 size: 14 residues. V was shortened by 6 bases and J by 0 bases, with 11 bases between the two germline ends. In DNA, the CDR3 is TGTGCCAGCAGACTGACCGCCTCTAACTATGGCTACACCTTC. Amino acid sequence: CASRLTASNYGYTF. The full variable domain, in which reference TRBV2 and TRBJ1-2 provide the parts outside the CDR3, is EPEVTQTPSHQVTQMGQEVILRCVPISNHLYFYWYRQILGQKVEFLVSFYNNEISEKSEIFDDQFSVERPDGSNFTLKIRSTKLEDSAMYFCASRLTASNYGYTFGSGTRLTVV.

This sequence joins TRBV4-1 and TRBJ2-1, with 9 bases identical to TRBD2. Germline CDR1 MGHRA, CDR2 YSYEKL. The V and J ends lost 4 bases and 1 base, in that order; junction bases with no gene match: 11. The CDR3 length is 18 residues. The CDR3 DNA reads TGCGCCAGCAGCCCGACCACTAGCGGGCTCCCTTCCTACAATGAGCAGTTCTTC. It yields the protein CASSPTTSGLPSYNEQFF.

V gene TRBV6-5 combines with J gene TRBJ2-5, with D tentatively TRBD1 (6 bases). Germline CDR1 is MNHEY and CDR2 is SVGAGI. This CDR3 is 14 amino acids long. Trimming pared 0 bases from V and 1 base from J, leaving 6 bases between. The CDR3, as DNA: TGTGCCAGCAGTTACTCGGGGGCCCAAGAGACCCAGTACTTC. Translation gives CASSYSGAQETQYF.

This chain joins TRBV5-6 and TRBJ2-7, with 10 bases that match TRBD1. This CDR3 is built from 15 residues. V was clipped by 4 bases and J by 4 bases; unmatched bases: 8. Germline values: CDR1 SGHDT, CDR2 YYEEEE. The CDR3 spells CASSEMGQGSYEQYF. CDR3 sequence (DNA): TGTGCCAGCAGCGAGATGGGACAGGGGAGTTACGAGCAGTACTTC.

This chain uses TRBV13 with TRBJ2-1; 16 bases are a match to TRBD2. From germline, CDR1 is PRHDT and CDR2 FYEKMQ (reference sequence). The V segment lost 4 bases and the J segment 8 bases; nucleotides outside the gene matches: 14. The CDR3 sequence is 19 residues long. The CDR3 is CASSSVPGLAGGLVDEQFF. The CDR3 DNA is TGTGCCAGCAGCTCGGTCCCGGGACTAGCGGGGGGGCTTGTAGATGAGCAGTTCTTC.

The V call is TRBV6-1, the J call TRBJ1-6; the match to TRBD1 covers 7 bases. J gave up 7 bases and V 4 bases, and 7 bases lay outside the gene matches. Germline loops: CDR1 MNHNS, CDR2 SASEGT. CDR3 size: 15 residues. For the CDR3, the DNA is TGTGCCAGCAGTGGCCGGGACAGCCTGAATTCACCCCTCCACTTT. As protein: CASSGRDSLNSPLHF.

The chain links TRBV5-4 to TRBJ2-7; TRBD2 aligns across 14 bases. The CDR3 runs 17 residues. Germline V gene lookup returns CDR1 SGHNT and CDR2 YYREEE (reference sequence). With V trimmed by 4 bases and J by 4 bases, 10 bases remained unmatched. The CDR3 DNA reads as TGTGCCAGCAGCACTGGGACTAGCGGGGGCATAGGGTACGAGCAGTACTTC. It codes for CASSTGTSGGIGYEQYF.

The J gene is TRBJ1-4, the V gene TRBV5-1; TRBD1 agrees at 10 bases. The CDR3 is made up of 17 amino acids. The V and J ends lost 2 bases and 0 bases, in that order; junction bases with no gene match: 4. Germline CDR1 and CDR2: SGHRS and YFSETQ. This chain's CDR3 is CASSFRTGGTTNEKLFF. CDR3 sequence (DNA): TGCGCCAGCAGCTTCCGGACAGGGGGGACAACTAATGAAAAACTGTTTTTT. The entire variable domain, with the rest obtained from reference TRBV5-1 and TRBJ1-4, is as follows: KAGVTQTPRYLIKTRGQQVTLSCSPISGHRSVSWYQQTPGQGLQFLFEYFSETQRNKGNFPGRFSGRQFSNSRSEMNVSTLELGDSALYLCASSFRTGGTTNEKLFFGSGTQLSVL.

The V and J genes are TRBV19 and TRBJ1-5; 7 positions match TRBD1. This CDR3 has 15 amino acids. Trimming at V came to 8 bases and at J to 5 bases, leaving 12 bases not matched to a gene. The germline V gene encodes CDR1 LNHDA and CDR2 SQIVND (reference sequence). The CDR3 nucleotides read TGTGCCAGTTCGTCAAACAGGGGTATATATCAGCCCCAGCATTTT. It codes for CASSSNRGIYQPQHF. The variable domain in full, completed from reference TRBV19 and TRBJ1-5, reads DGGITQSPKYLFRKEGQNVTLSCEQNLNHDAMYWYRQDPGQGLRLIYYSQIVNDFQKGDIAEGYSVSREKKESFPLTVTSAQKNPTAFYLCASSSNRGIYQPQHFGDGTRLSIL.

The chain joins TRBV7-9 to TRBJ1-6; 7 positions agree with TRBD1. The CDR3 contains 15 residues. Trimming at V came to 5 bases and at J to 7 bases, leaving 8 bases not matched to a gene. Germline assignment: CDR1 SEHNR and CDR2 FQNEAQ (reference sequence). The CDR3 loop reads CASSITGTENSPLHF. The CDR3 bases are TGTGCCAGCAGCATAACCGGGACAGAGAATTCACCCCTCCACTTT.

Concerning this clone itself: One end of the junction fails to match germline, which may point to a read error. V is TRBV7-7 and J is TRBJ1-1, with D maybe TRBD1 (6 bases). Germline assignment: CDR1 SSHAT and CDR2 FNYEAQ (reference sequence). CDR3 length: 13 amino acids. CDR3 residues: CASSPNRDTEAFF. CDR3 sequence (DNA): TGTGCTAGCAGCCCAAACAGGGACACTGAAGCTTTCTTT.

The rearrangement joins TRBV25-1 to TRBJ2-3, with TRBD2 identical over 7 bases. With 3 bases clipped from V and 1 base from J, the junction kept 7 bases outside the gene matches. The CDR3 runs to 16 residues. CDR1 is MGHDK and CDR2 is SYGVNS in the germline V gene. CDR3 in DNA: TGTGCCAGCAGTGACCCCGGCCGGGGGGGCACAGATACGCAGTATTTT. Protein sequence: CASSDPGRGGTDTQYF. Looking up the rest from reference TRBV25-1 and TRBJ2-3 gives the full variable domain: EADIYQTPRYLVIGTGKKITLECSQTMGHDKMYWYQQDPGMELHLIHYSYGVNSTEKGDLSSESTVSRIRTEHFPLTLESARPSHTSQYLCASSDPGRGGTDTQYFGPGTRLTVL.

CDR3 sequence: CASSLRAGGYQETQYF. In DNA form, the CDR3 reads TGTGCCAGCAGTTTAAGGGCGGGGGGGTATCAAGAGACCCAGTACTTC. This chain connects TRBV27 to TRBJ2-5; 9 bases are a match to TRBD2. J gave up 2 bases and V 2 bases, and 6 bases lay outside the gene matches. The germline CDR1 and CDR2 sequences are MNHEY and SMNVEV (reference sequence). The CDR3 sequence is 16 residues long.

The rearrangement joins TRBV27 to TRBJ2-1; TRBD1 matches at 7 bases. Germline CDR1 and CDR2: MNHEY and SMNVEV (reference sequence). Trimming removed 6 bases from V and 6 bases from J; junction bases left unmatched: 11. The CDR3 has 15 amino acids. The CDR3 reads CASRETGFSTNEQFF. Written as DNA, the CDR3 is TGTGCCAGCAGGGAGACAGGGTTCAGCACCAATGAGCAGTTCTTC.

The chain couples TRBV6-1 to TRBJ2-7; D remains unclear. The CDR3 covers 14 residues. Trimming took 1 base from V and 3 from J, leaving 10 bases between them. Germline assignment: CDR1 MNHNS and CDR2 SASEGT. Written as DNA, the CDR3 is TGTGCCAGCAGTGAAGGTGGTAACCGCTACGAGCAGTACGTC. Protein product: CASSEGGNRYEQYV.

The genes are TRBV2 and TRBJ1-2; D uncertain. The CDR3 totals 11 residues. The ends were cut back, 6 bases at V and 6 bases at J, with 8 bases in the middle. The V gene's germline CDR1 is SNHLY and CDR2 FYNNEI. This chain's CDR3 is CASRRMDGYTF. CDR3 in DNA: TGTGCCAGCAGGCGCATGGATGGCTACACCTTC.

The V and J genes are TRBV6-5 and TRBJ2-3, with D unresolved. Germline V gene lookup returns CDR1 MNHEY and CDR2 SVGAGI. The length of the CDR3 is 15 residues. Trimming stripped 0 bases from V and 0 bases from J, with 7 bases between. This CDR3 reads CASSYSHSSTDTQYF. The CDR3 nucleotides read TGTGCCAGCAGTTACTCGCACAGTAGCACAGATACGCAGTATTTT.

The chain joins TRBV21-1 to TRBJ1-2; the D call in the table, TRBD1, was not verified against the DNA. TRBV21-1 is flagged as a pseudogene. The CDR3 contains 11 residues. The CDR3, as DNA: TGTGCCAGCAGCTGGTCAGGGCGCTACACCTTC. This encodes CASSWSGRYTF.

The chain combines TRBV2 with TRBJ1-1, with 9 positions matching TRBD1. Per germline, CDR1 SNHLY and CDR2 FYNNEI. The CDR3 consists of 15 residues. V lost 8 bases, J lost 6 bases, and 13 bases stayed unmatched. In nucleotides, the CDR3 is TGTGCCAGCGACAAACCGGGACAGGGTAACTCTGAAGCTTTCTTT. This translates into CASDKPGQGNSEAFF.

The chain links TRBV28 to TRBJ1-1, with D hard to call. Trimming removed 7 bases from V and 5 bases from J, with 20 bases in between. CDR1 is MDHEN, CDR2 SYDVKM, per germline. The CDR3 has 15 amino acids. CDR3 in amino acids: CASTQWGTERTEAFF. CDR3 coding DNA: TGTGCCAGCACCCAATGGGGTACTGAACGGACTGAAGCTTTCTTT.

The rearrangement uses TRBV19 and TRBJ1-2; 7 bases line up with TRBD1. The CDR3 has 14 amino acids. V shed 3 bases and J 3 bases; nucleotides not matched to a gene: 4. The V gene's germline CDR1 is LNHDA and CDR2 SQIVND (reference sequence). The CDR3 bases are TGTGCCAGTAGTATGTTACAGGGGTACTATGGCTACACCTTC. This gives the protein CASSMLQGYYGYTF.

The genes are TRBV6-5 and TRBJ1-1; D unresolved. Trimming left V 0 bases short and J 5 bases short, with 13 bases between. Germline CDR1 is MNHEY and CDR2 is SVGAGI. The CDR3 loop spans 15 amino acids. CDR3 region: CASSYSLSGGTEAFF. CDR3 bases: TGTGCCAGCAGTTACTCGCTCTCAGGAGGGACTGAAGCTTTCTTT.

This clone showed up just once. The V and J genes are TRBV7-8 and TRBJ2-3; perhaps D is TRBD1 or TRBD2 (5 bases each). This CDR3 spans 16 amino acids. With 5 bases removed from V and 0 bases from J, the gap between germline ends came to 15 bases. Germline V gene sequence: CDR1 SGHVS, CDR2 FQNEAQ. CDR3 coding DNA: TGTGCCAGCAGCCCCAGGAGAGGGGCGAGCACAGATACGCAGTATTTT. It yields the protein CASSPRRGASTDTQYF.

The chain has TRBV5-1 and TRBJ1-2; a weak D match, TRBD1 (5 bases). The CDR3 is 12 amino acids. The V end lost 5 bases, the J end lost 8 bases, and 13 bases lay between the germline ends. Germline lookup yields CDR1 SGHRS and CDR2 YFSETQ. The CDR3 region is CASSGRTRGYTF. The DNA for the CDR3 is TGCGCCAGCAGTGGGAGGACAAGAGGCTACACCTTC.

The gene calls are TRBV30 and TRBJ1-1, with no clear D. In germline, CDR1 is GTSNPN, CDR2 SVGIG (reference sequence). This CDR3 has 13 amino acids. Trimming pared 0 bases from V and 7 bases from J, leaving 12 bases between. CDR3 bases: TGTGCCTGGAGTGTAAGACGCGCGGTTGAAGCTTTCTTT. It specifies CAWSVRRAVEAFF.

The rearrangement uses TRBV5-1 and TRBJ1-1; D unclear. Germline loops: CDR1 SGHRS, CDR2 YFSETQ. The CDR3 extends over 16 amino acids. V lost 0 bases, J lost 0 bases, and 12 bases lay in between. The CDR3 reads CASSLERGNLNTEAFF. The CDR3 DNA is TGCGCCAGCAGCTTGGAGCGTGGCAACTTGAACACTGAAGCTTTCTTT. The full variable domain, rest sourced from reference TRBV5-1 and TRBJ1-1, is KAGVTQTPRYLIKTRGQQVTLSCSPISGHRSVSWYQQTPGQGLQFLFEYFSETQRNKGNFPGRFSGRQFSNSRSEMNVSTLELGDSALYLCASSLERGNLNTEAFFGQGTRLTVV.

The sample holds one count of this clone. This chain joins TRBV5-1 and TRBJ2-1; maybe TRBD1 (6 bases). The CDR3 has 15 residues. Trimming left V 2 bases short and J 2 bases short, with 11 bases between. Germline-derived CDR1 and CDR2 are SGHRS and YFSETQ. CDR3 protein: CASSLDRSAYNEQFF. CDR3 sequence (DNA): TGCGCCAGCAGCTTAGACAGGTCCGCCTACAATGAGCAGTTCTTC.